The clone carrying this T cell receptor (beta chain) was picked up one time. The data stem from a study of blood T cell repertoires in COVID-19. As for the study in general: Samples of COVID-19 (acute and convalescent) were obtained from the United States, Italy and Spain. Sources were T cells, B-cell-depleted T cells, or PBMCs; the material itself was cDNA or gDNA.

As handled by the study authors: Amplifying reference gene primers gave estimates of nucleated cell counts. Libraries were prepared by immunoSEQ multiplex PCR; TCRdb keeps only in-frame clonotypes and omits some of them. The D gene and trimming were derived from the DNA, and the V and J assignments and clone size from that table. The repertoire holds more than 150,000 clones, with 89% as singletons. Trimming removed 4 bases from V and 1 base from J; junction bases left unmatched: 9. Germline V gives CDR1 SGDLS, CDR2 YYNGEE. There are 16 residues in the CDR3. The chain recombines TRBV9 with TRBJ2-3; 7 nucleotides line up with TRBD2. The material sequenced was peripheral blood. The source of this sequence is a man aged 35-49 years with acute or convalescent COVID-19. The CDR3 loop reads CASSPFRLAGTDTQYF. As DNA, the CDR3 is TGTGCCAGCAGCCCCTTCCGACTAGCAGGCACAGATACGCAGTATTTT.